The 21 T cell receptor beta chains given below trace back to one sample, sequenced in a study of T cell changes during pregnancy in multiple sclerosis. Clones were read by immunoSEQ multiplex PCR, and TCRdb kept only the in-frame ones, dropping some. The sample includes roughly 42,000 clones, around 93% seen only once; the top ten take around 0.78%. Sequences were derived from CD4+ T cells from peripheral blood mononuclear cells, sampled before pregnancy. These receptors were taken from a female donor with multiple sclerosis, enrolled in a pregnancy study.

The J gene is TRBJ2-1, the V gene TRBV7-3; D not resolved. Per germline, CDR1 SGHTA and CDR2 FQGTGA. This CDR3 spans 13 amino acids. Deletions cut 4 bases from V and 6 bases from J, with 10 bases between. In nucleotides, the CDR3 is TGTGCCAGCAGCTCCCGGGTCTTCAATGAGCAGTTCTTC. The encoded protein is CASSSRVFNEQFF.

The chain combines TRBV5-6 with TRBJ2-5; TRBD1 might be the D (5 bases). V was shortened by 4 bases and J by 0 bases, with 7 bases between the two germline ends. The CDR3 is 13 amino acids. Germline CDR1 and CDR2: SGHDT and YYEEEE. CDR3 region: CASSPRDQETQYF. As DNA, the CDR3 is TGTGCCAGCAGCCCCAGGGACCAAGAGACCCAGTACTTC. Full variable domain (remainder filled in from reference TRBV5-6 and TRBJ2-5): DAGVTQSPTHLIKTRGQQVTLRCSPKSGHDTVSWYQQALGQGPQFIFQYYEEEERQRGNFPDRFSGHQFPNYSSELNVNALLLGDSALYLCASSPRDQETQYFGPGTRLLVL.

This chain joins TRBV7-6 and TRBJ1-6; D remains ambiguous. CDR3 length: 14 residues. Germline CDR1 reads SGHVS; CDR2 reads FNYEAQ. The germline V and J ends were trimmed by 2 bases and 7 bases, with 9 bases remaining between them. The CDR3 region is CASSLRGNNSPLHF. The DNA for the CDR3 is TGTGCCAGCAGCTTAAGAGGGAACAATTCACCCCTCCACTTT. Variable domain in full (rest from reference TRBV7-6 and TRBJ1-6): GAGVSQSPRYKVTKRGQDVALRCDPISGHVSLYWYRQALGQGPEFLTYFNYEAQQDKSGLPNDRFSAERPEGSISTLTIQRTEQRDSAMYRCASSLRGNNSPLHFGNGTRLTVT.

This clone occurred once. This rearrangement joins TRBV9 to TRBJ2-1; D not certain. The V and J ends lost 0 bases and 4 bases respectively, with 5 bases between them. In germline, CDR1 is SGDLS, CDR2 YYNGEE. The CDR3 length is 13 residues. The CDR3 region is CASSVDGYNEQFF. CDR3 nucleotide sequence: TGTGCCAGCAGCGTAGACGGGTACAATGAGCAGTTCTTC.

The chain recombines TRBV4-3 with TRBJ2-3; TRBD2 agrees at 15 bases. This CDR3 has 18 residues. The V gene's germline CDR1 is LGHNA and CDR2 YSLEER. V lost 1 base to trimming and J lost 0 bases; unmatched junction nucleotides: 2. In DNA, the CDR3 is TGCGCCAGCAGCCAAGCGGGGACTAGCGGGAGGAGCACAGATACGCAGTATTTT. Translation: CASSQAGTSGRSTDTQYF.

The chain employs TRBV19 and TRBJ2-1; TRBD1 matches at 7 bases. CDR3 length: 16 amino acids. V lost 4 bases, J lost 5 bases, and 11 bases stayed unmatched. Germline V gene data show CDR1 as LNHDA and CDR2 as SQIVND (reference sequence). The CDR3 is CASSTSGTAYNNEQFF. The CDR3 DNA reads TGTGCCAGTAGTACCTCCGGGACAGCCTACAACAATGAGCAGTTCTTC.

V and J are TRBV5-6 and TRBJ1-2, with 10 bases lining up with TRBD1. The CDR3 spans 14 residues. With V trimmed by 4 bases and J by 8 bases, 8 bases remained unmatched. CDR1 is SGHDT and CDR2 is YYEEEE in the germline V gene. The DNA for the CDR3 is TGTGCCAGCAGCCGGACCGGGACAGGGGAGGGCTACACCTTC. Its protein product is CASSRTGTGEGYTF.

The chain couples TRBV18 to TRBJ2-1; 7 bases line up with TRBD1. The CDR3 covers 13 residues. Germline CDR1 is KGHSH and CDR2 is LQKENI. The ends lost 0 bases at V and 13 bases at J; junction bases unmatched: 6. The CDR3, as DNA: TGTGCCAGCTCACCACCGACCGCAGGGGGACAGTTCTTC. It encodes CASSPPTAGGQFF.

CDR3 sequence (DNA): TGTGCCAGCAGGCCGGCCGGAGGGGGGGGAGGGCAGCCCCAGCATTTT. Translation: CASRPAGGGGGQPQHF. The chain employs TRBV5-8 and TRBJ1-5; maybe TRBD1 (6 bases). Germline-derived CDR1 and CDR2 are SGHTS and YDEGEE. With 5 bases removed from V and 7 bases from J, the gap between germline ends came to 22 bases. The CDR3 is 16 residues long.

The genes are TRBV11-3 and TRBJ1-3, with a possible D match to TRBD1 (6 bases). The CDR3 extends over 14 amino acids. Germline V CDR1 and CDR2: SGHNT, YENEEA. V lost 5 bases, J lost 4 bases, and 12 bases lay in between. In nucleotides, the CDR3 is TGTGCCAGCAGCGAAGGGGGTACCGGAAACACCATATATTTT. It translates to CASSEGGTGNTIYF.

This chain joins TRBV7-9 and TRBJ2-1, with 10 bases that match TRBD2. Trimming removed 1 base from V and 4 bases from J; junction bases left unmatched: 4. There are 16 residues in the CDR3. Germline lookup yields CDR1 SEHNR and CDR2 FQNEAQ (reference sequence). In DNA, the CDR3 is TGTGCCAGCAGCTTAGGATCTAGCGGGGGTTACAATGAGCAGTTCTTC. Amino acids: CASSLGSSGGYNEQFF.

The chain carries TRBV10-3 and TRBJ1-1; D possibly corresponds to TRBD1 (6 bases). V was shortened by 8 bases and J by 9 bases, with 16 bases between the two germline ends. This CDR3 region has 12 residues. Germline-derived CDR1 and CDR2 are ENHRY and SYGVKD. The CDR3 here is CAIRTEQGKAFF. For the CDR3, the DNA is TGTGCCATCCGGACCGAACAGGGAAAAGCTTTCTTT.

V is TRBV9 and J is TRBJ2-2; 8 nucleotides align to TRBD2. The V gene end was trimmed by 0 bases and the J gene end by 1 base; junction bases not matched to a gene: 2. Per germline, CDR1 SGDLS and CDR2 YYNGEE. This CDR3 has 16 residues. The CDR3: CASSVAAGVNTGELFF. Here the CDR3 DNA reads TGTGCCAGCAGCGTAGCAGCGGGGGTGAACACCGGGGAGCTGTTTTTT.

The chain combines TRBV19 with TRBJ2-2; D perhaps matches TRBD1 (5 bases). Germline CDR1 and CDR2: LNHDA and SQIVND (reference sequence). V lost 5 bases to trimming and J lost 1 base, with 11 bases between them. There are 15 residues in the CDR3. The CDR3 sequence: CASSPHTGNTGELFF. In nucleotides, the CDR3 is TGTGCCAGTAGTCCCCACACAGGGAACACCGGGGAGCTGTTTTTT.

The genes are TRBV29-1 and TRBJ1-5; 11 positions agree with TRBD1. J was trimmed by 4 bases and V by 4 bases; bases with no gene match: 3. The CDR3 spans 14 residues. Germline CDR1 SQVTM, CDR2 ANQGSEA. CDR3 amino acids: CSVAGQGANQPQHF. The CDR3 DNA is TGCAGCGTTGCAGGACAGGGGGCGAATCAGCCCCAGCATTTT.

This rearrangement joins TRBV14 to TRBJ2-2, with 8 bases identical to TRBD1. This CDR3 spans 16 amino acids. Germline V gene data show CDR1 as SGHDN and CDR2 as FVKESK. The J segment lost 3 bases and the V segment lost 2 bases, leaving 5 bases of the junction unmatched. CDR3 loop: CASSQQRDRYTGELFF. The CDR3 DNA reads TGTGCCAGCAGCCAACAACGGGACAGGTACACCGGGGAGCTGTTTTTT.

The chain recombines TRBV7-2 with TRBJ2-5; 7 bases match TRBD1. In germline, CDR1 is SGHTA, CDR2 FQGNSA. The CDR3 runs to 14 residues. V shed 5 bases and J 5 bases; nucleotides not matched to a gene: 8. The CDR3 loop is CASSPYRGGETQYF. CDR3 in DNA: TGTGCCAGCAGCCCCTACAGGGGTGGGGAGACCCAGTACTTC.

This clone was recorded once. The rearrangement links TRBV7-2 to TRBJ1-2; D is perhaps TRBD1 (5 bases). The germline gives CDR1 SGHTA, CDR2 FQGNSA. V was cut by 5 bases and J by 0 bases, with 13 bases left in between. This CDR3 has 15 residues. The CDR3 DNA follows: TGTGCCAGCAGCCCCGGGGGAACGTCTAACTATGGCTACACCTTC. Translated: CASSPGGTSNYGYTF. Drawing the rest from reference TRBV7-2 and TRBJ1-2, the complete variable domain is GAGVSQSPSNKVTEKGKDVELRCDPISGHTALYWYRQSLGQGLEFLIYFQGNSAPDKSGLPSDRFSAERTGGSVSTLTIQRTQQEDSAVYLCASSPGGTSNYGYTFGSGTRLTVV.

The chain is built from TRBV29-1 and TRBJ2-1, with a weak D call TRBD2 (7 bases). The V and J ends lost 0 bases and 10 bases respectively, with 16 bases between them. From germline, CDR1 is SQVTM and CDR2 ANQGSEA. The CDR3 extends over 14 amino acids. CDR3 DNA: TGCAGCGTTGAAGATCAAGTAAAGGGGGGGGAGCAGTTCTTC. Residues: CSVEDQVKGGEQFF.

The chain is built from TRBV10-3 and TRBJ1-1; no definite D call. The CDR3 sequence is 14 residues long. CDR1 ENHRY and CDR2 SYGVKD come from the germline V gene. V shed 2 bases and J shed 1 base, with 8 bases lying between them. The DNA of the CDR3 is TGTGCCATCAGTGAGGTGGCTGGGAACACTGAAGCTTTCTTT. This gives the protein CAISEVAGNTEAFF.

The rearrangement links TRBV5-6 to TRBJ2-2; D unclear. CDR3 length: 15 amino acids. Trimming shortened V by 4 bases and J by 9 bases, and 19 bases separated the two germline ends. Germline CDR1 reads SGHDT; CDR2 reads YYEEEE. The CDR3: CASSRHSYSHRELFF. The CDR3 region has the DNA TGTGCCAGCAGCCGACATTCATACTCCCACCGGGAGCTGTTTTTT. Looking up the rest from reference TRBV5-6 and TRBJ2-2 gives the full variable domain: DAGVTQSPTHLIKTRGQQVTLRCSPKSGHDTVSWYQQALGQGPQFIFQYYEEEERQRGNFPDRFSGHQFPNYSSELNVNALLLGDSALYLCASSRHSYSHRELFFGEGSRLTVL.